Listed below are T cell receptor beta chains from one sample, sequenced in a study of beta chain bispecific antibodies for T cell cancers. For these TCRs, the target antigens are not known. From the 5' RACE reads, TCRdb called clonotypes with MiXCR, one entry per CDR3 protein. This table holds 20,000 to 25,000 distinct CDR3 sequences, approximately 2.5% found once. Sequenced input: healthy donor T cells cultured with leukemia cells. These TCRs come from a human donor in good health. Some clones in this sample may be carry-over from other donors' samples. CDR3s include the opening cysteine and the closing phenylalanine or tryptophan. The order of the fields is CDR3 length, V gene, CDR3 protein.

15	TRBV18	CASSPGQVLIETQYF
12	TRBV5-5	CASSAGNTEAFF
13	TRBV2	CASRDSGADTQYF
15	TRBV13	CASSNTLAGADTQYF
11	TRBV5-1	CASSSPGEQYF
13	TRBV10-3	CAISEVKFSEQYF
13	TRBV19	CASSQGTNQPQHF
12	TRBV29-1	CSVAPGSYEQYF
15	TRBV5-1	CASSADRGPLYEQYF
15	TRBV5-1	CASSLELVSSGELFF
15	TRBV5-8	CASRPTGYGANVLTF
14	TRBV7-9	CASSLVGGDYGYTF
13	TRBV13	CASSLGLANVLTF
17	TRBV4-1	CASSQGYSGGADNEQFF
17	TRBV6-5	CASSYSPGATMYNEQFF
16	TRBV28	CASSMPGLAGGREQFF
16	TRBV12-3/TRBV12-4	CASSLNTGFPYNEQFF
14	TRBV5-4	CASSFGADQETQYF
15	TRBV7-9	CASSQQGASNTEAFF
18	TRBV6-5	CASSTLFPGTGRTDTQYF
14	TRBV3-1	CASSPLRRVGELFF
13	TRBV3-1	CASSQDGSYEQYF
16	TRBV29-1	CSVEVRTAALSYEQYF
13	TRBV12-3/TRBV12-4	CASRDRAGQPQHF
12	TRBV29-1	CSVETNMGEQYF